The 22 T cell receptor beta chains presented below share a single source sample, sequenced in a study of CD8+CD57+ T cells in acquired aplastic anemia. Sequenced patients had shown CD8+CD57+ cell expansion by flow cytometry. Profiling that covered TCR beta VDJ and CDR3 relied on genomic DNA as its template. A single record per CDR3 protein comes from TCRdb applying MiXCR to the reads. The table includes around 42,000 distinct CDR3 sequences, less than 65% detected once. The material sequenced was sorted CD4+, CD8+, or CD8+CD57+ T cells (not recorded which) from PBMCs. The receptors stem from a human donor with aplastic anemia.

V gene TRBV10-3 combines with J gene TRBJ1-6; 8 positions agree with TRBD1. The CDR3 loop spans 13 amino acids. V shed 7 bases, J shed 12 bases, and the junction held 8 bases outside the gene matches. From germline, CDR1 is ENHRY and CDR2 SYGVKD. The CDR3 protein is CAIKGGQEVPLHF. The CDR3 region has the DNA TGTGCCATCAAGGGGGGACAGGAGGTACCCCTCCACTTT.

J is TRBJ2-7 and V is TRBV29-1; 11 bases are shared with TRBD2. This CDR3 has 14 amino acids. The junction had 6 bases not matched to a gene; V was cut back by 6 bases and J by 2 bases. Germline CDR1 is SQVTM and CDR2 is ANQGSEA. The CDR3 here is CSVRLAGGPYEQYF. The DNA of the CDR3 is TGCAGCGTGCGCTTAGCGGGAGGGCCCTACGAGCAGTACTTC.

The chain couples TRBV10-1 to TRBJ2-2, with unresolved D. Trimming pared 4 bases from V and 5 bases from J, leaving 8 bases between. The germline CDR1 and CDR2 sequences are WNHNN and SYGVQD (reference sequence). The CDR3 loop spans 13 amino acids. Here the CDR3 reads CASSGSSTGELFF. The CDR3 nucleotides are TGCGCCAGCAGTGGGTCTAGTACCGGGGAGCTGTTTTTT.

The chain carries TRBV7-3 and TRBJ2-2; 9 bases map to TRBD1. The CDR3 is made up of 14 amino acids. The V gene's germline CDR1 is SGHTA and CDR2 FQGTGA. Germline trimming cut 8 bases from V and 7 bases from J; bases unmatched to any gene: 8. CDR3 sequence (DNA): TGTGCCAGCCCCGGGGACAGGGACGTCGGGGAGCTGTTTTTT. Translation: CASPGDRDVGELFF.

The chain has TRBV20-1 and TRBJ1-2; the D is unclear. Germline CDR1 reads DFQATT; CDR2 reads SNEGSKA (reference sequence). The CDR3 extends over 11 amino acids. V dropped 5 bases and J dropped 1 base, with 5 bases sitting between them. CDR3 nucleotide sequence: TGCAGTGCTTGGGATAACTATGGCTACACCTTC. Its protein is CSAWDNYGYTF.

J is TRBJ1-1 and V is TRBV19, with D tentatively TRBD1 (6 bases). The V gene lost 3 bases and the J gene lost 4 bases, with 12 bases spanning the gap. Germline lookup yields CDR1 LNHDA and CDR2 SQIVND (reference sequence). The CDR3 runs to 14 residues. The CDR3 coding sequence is TGTGCCAGTAGTATTTTCGACAGGAGCACTGAAGCTTTCTTT. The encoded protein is CASSIFDRSTEAFF. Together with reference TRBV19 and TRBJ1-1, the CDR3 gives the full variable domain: DGGITQSPKYLFRKEGQNVTLSCEQNLNHDAMYWYRQDPGQGLRLIYYSQIVNDFQKGDIAEGYSVSREKKESFPLTVTSAQKNPTAFYLCASSIFDRSTEAFFGQGTRLTVV.

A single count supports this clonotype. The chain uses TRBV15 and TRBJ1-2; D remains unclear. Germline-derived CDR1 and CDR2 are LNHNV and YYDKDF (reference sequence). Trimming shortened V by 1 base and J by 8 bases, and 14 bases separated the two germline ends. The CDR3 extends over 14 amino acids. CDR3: CATSRGELREGYTF. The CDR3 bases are TGTGCCACCAGCAGAGGTGAACTGAGGGAAGGCTACACCTTC.

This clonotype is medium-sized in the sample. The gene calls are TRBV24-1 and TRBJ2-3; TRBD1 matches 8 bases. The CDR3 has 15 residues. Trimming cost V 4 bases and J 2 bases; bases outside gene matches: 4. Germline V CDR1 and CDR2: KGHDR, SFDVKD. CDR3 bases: TGTGCCACCAGTGAACCGGGACAGGCCACAGATACGCAGTATTTT. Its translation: CATSEPGQATDTQYF.

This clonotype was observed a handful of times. The CDR3 DNA sequence: TGTGCCACCAGAACAGGGAGGGACGAGCAGTACTTC. It encodes CATRTGRDEQYF. This chain joins TRBV15 and TRBJ2-7; the D gene is possibly TRBD2 (7 bases). This CDR3 contains 12 residues. CDR1 is LNHNV, CDR2 YYDKDF, per germline (reference sequence). Trimming took 6 bases from V and 5 from J, leaving 11 bases between them. Using reference TRBV15 and TRBJ2-7 for the parts outside the CDR3, the full variable domain is DAMVIQNPRYQVTQFGKPVTLSCSQTLNHNVMYWYQQKSSQAPKLLFHYYDKDFNNEADTPDNFQSRRPNTSFCFLDIRSPGLGDTAMYLCATRTGRDEQYFGPGTRLTVT.

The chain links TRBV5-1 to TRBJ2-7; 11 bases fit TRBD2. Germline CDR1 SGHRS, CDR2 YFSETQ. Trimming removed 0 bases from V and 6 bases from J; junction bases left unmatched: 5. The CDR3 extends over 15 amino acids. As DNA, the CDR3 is TGCGCCAGCAGCTTGGGTAGCGGGGGGGCTTCCGAGCAGTACTTC. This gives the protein CASSLGSGGASEQYF.

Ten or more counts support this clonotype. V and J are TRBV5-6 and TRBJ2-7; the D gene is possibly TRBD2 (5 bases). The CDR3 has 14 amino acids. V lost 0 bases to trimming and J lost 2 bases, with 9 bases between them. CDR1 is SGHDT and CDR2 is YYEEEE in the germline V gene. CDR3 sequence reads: CASSLDGETYEQYF. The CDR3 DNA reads TGTGCCAGCAGCTTGGACGGGGAAACCTACGAGCAGTACTTC.

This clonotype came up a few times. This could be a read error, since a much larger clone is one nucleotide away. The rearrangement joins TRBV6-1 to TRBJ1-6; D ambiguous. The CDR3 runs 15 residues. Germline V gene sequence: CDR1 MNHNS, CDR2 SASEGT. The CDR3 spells CTSSERSGENSPLHF. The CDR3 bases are TGTACCAGCAGTGAACGGTCCGGGGAAAATTCACCCCTCCACTTT.

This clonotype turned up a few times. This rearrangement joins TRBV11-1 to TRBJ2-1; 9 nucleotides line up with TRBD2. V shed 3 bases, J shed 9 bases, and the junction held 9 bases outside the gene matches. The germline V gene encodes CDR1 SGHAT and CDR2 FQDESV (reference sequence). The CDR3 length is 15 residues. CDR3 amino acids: CASSFGGGAGGEQFF. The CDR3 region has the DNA TGTGCCAGCAGCTTCGGCGGGGGGGCCGGTGGTGAGCAGTTCTTC.

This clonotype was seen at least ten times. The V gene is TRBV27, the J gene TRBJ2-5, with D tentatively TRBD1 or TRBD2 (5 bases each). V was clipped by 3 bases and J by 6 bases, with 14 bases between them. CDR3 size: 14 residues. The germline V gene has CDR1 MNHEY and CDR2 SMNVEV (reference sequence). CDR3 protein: CASSFGTSGKTQYF. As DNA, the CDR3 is TGTGCCAGCAGTTTCGGGACGTCCGGGAAGACCCAGTACTTC.

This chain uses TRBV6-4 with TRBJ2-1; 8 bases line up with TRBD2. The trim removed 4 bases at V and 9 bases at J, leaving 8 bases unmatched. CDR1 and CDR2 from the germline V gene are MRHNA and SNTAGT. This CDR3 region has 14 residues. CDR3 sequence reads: CASSGAGAGGEQFF. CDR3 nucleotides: TGTGCCAGCAGTGGAGCGGGGGCTGGGGGTGAGCAGTTCTTC.

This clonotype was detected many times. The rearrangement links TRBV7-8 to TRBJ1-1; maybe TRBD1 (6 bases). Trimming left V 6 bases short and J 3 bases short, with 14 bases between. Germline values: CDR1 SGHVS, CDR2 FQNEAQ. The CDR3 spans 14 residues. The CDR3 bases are TGTGCCAGCAGAGGAGCGGACAGAGACACTGAAGCTTTCTTT. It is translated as CASRGADRDTEAFF.

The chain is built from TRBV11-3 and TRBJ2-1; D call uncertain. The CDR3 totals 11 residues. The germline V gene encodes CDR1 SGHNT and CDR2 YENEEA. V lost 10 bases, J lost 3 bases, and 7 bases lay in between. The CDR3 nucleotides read TGTGCCACCACATTCTACAATGAGCAGTTCTTC. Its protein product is CATTFYNEQFF.

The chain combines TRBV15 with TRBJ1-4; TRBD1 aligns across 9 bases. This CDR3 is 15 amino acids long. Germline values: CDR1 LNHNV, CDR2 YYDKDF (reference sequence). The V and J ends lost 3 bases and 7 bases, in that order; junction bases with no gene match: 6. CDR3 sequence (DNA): TGTGCCACCAGCAGTACCGGGACAGGGAGTGAAAAACTGTTTTTT. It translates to CATSSTGTGSEKLFF.

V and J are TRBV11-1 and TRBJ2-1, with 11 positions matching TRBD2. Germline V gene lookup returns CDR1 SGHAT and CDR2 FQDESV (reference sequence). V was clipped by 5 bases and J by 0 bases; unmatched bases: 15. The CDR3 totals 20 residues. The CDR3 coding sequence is TGTGCCAGCAGCGGTACTAGCGGGAGTTTTGGGATAAGCTCCTACAATGAGCAGTTCTTC. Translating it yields CASSGTSGSFGISSYNEQFF.

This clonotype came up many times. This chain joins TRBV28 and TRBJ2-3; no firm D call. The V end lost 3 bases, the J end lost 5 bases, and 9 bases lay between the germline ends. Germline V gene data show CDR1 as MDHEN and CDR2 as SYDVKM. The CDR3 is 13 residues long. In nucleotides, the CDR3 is TGTGCCAGCAGTTTGGGTGCAGGAGATACGCAGTATTTT. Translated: CASSLGAGDTQYF.

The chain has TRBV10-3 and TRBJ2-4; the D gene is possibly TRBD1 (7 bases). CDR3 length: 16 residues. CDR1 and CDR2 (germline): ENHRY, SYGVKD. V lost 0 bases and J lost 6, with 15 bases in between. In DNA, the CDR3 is TGTGCCATCAGTGAGTCGGGGGGACAGTCGAGAAACATTCAGTACTTC. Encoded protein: CAISESGGQSRNIQYF.

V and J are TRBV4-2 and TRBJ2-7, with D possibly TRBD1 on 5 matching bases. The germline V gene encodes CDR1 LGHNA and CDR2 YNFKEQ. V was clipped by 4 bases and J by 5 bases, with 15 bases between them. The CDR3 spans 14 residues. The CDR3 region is CASSRQSNGDEQYF. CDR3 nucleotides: TGTGCCAGCAGCCGACAGAGCAATGGGGACGAGCAGTACTTC.